Following are 27 T cell receptor beta chains from one sample sequenced in a study of T cell changes during pregnancy in multiple sclerosis. The table came from immunoSEQ multiplex PCR; TCRdb's copy has only in-frame clones and leaves some out. The profile shows about 60,000 clones, 91% of them singletons. This specimen was CD4+ T cells from peripheral blood mononuclear cells, taken after pregnancy. All receptors derive from a female donor in good health, enrolled as a control in a pregnancy study.

V usage is TRBV18 and J usage is TRBJ1-1; possible D gene TRBD1, 6 bases. The ends were cut back, 6 bases at V and 4 bases at J, with 18 bases in the middle. Germline CDR1 KGHSH, CDR2 LQKENI. The CDR3 is 15 residues long. CDR3 DNA: TGTGCCAGCTCCCCAGGCGGGGGGGCGATCACTGAAGCTTTCTTT. Its translation is CASSPGGGAITEAFF.

The V and J genes are TRBV5-1 and TRBJ2-3; 12 bases are shared with TRBD2. The CDR3 is 15 residues long. The V gene's germline CDR1 is SGHRS and CDR2 YFSETQ. The V gene end was trimmed by 4 bases and the J gene end by 5 bases; junction bases not matched to a gene: 5. The CDR3: CASSPSGGAVDTQYF. CDR3 DNA sequence: TGCGCCAGCAGCCCTAGCGGGGGGGCGGTAGATACGCAGTATTTT.

The genes are TRBV5-1 and TRBJ1-1; tentatively, D is TRBD1 (5 bases). Germline loops: CDR1 SGHRS, CDR2 YFSETQ. The V and J ends lost 4 bases and 4 bases respectively, with 17 bases between them. The CDR3 runs 15 residues. CDR3 amino acids: CASSQRQGEGTEAFF. The CDR3 bases are TGCGCCAGCAGCCAACGACAAGGGGAGGGCACTGAAGCTTTCTTT.

The chain joins TRBV19 to TRBJ2-5; 10 nucleotides line up with TRBD1. The germline V gene has CDR1 LNHDA and CDR2 SQIVND (reference sequence). J lost 5 bases, V lost 4 bases, and 16 bases had no gene match. The CDR3 covers 18 residues. CDR3 protein: CASSTSPRGQGIVETQYF. CDR3 DNA sequence: TGTGCCAGTAGTACCTCCCCGAGGGGACAGGGGATTGTGGAGACCCAGTACTTC.

A single count supports this clone. The J gene is TRBJ1-5, the V gene TRBV6-1, with 7 nucleotides matching TRBD1. The length of the CDR3 is 14 residues. V was pared by 2 bases and J by 6 bases, with 4 bases of the junction left unmatched. Germline V gives CDR1 MNHNS, CDR2 SASEGT. The CDR3 region has the DNA TGTGCCAGCAGTGAATTTAGGGGGCCTCAGCCCCAGCATTTT. This sequence encodes CASSEFRGPQPQHF.

The chain recombines TRBV19 with TRBJ1-5; a possible D gene is TRBD1 (5 bases). The CDR3 is 15 residues long. V was clipped by 1 base and J by 2 bases, with 9 bases between them. Germline assignment: CDR1 LNHDA and CDR2 SQIVND (reference sequence). The CDR3 DNA reads TGTGCCAGTAGTATAGGGGACTTGGGCAATCAGCCCCAGCATTTT. Its translation is CASSIGDLGNQPQHF.

The chain is built from TRBV27 and TRBJ1-2; 12 nucleotides match TRBD1. Germline CDR1 and CDR2: MNHEY and SMNVEV (reference sequence). V was clipped by 2 bases and J by 6 bases; unmatched bases: 1. The CDR3 covers 14 residues. CDR3 in DNA: TGTGCCAGCAGTTTAGGGACAGGGGGCGATGGCTACACCTTC. It encodes CASSLGTGGDGYTF.

The chain joins TRBV5-1 to TRBJ1-2; D gene ambiguous. Germline CDR1 reads SGHRS; CDR2 reads YFSETQ. The V end lost 0 bases, the J end lost 6 bases, and 9 bases lay between the germline ends. The CDR3 spans 13 residues. CDR3 region: CASSLGNSNGYTF. Here the CDR3 DNA reads TGCGCCAGCAGCTTGGGAAATTCTAATGGCTACACCTTC.

The chain links TRBV19 to TRBJ1-1; D uncertain. Germline CDR1 reads LNHDA; CDR2 reads SQIVND (reference sequence). This CDR3 has 14 amino acids. Trimming took off 3 bases at V and 0 bases at J, with 8 bases between the two ends. CDR3: CASSIGLLNTEAFF. Here the CDR3 DNA reads TGTGCCAGTAGTATTGGGCTATTGAACACTGAAGCTTTCTTT.

The rearrangement joins TRBV19 to TRBJ1-4; D ambiguous. Trimming pared 2 bases from V and 8 bases from J, leaving 12 bases between. This CDR3 region has 14 residues. From germline, CDR1 is LNHDA and CDR2 SQIVND (reference sequence). CDR3 protein: CASSIRGDGEKLFF. CDR3 DNA sequence: TGTGCCAGTAGTATAAGAGGTGACGGAGAAAAACTGTTTTTT.

The chain is built from TRBV5-4 and TRBJ1-2, with 8 bases identical to TRBD1. The CDR3 contains 15 residues. Germline assignment: CDR1 SGHNT and CDR2 YYREEE (reference sequence). V shed 4 bases, J shed 4 bases, and the junction held 9 bases outside the gene matches. As DNA, the CDR3 is TGTGCCAGCAGCGTATACCAGGGGGCGGTCTATGGCTACACCTTC. Its protein is CASSVYQGAVYGYTF.

This sequence joins TRBV7-9 and TRBJ1-1, with 8 positions matching TRBD1. CDR3 size: 16 residues. V shed 5 bases, J shed 5 bases, and the junction held 13 bases outside the gene matches. Germline-derived CDR1 and CDR2 are SEHNR and FQNEAQ (reference sequence). In DNA, the CDR3 is TGTGCCAGCAGCCCTCGTTCCACAGGGGGAGTTACTGAAGCTTTCTTT. Translated: CASSPRSTGGVTEAFF.

The J gene is TRBJ2-1, the V gene TRBV7-2; TRBD2 agrees at 13 bases. J gave up 12 bases and V 4 bases, and 6 bases lay outside the gene matches. Germline values: CDR1 SGHTA, CDR2 FQGNSA. The CDR3 covers 14 residues. The CDR3 DNA follows: TGTGCCAGCAGCTCGACAACTAGCGGGGGGGCGCAGTTCTTC. Its protein product is CASSSTTSGGAQFF.

This chain uses TRBV2 with TRBJ2-3; 8 bases line up with TRBD2. Germline CDR1 SNHLY, CDR2 FYNNEI. J gave up 1 base and V 7 bases, and 10 bases lay outside the gene matches. The CDR3 length is 16 residues. The CDR3, as DNA: TGTGCCAGCACCCTGGACTTTAGCGGGGGCACAGATACGCAGTATTTT. Protein: CASTLDFSGGTDTQYF.

The chain carries TRBV9 and TRBJ1-1, with 7 bases lining up with TRBD1. Germline V gives CDR1 SGDLS, CDR2 YYNGEE. J gave up 8 bases and V 3 bases, and 4 bases lay outside the gene matches. CDR3 length: 12 amino acids. CDR3 in DNA: TGTGCCAGCAGCGGGATCAGGGGGGAAGCTTTCTTT. Translation: CASSGIRGEAFF.

J is TRBJ2-7 and V is TRBV7-2; 9 bases map to TRBD1. Germline-derived CDR1 and CDR2 are SGHTA and FQGNSA. The CDR3 has 13 amino acids. J was trimmed by 6 bases and V by 6 bases; bases with no gene match: 6. The CDR3 loop reads CASSDTGGFEQYF. CDR3 nucleotides: TGTGCCAGCAGTGACACAGGGGGCTTCGAGCAGTACTTC. Full variable domain (remainder filled in from reference TRBV7-2 and TRBJ2-7): GAGVSQSPSNKVTEKGKDVELRCDPISGHTALYWYRQSLGQGLEFLIYFQGNSAPDKSGLPSDRFSAERTGGSVSTLTIQRTQQEDSAVYLCASSDTGGFEQYFGPGTRLTVT.

The rearrangement joins TRBV9 to TRBJ2-6, with 9 bases identical to TRBD1. The CDR3 consists of 18 residues. V lost 3 bases to trimming and J lost 0 bases; unmatched junction nucleotides: 7. Germline CDR1 SGDLS, CDR2 YYNGEE. The CDR3 region has the DNA TGTGCCAGCAGCGCGAAGGGGACAGGGTCCTCTGGGGCCAACGTCCTGACTTTC. Its translation is CASSAKGTGSSGANVLTF.

This chain uses TRBV5-6 with TRBJ2-4, with D possibly matching TRBD1 (5 bases). V gave up 0 bases and J gave up 5 bases, with 18 bases separating them. This CDR3 has 17 amino acids. Germline CDR1 and CDR2: SGHDT and YYEEEE. Here the CDR3 reads CASSLARQGIPENIQYF. As DNA, the CDR3 is TGTGCCAGCAGCTTGGCCCGGCAGGGCATTCCGGAAAACATTCAGTACTTC.

This clone appeared a single time. The chain recombines TRBV4-3 with TRBJ2-7; D perhaps matches TRBD1 (7 bases). There are 14 residues in the CDR3. Deletions cut 3 bases from V and 4 bases from J, with 13 bases between. Germline values: CDR1 LGHNA, CDR2 YSLEER. The CDR3 loop reads CASSHGAGGYEQYF. In DNA form, the CDR3 reads TGCGCCAGCAGCCACGGAGCAGGGGGGTACGAGCAGTACTTC.

The V gene is TRBV6-5, the J gene TRBJ1-2, with TRBD1 matching over 9 bases. Germline CDR1 is MNHEY and CDR2 is SVGAGI. V trimming: 5 bases; J trimming: 6 bases; junction bases outside the gene matches: 7. CDR3 length: 14 amino acids. This CDR3 reads CASSRTGVVDGYTF. The CDR3 bases are TGTGCCAGCAGTCGGACAGGGGTGGTGGATGGCTACACCTTC.

Remarks on this clone: This specimen includes other DNA sequences encoding the same CDR3. The rearrangement links TRBV5-1 to TRBJ1-1, with 11 nucleotides matching TRBD1. Germline CDR1 and CDR2: SGHRS and YFSETQ. The CDR3 has 14 residues. Trimming cost V 3 bases and J 2 bases; bases outside gene matches: 0. CDR3 coding DNA: TGCGCCAGCAGCTGGACAGGGGGCAACACTGAAGCTTTCTTT. Translation gives CASSWTGGNTEAFF.

This chain joins TRBV5-1 and TRBJ2-5; 13 positions agree with TRBD2. In germline, CDR1 is SGHRS, CDR2 YFSETQ. The CDR3 runs to 15 residues. Trimming removed 4 bases from V and 2 bases from J; junction bases left unmatched: 2. CDR3 loop: CASSPGLAGQETQYF. In nucleotides, the CDR3 is TGCGCCAGCAGCCCGGGACTAGCGGGACAAGAGACCCAGTACTTC.

CDR3: CASSTPALADEQYF. The CDR3, as DNA: TGTGCCAGTAGTACCCCCGCGCTAGCGGACGAGCAGTACTTC. This chain joins TRBV19 and TRBJ2-7; TRBD2 matches 7 bases. The CDR3 runs to 14 residues. The ends lost 4 bases at V and 5 bases at J; junction bases unmatched: 8. Germline V gene sequence: CDR1 LNHDA, CDR2 SQIVND (reference sequence).

This clone was recorded once. V is TRBV11-2 and J is TRBJ2-2; 7 bases match TRBD2. Germline values: CDR1 SGHAT, CDR2 FQNNGV. The CDR3 loop spans 16 amino acids. V was pared by 2 bases and J by 4 bases, with 7 bases of the junction left unmatched. The CDR3 spells CASSLLGRGFTGELFF. CDR3 coding DNA: TGTGCCAGCAGCTTATTGGGGCGGGGGTTCACCGGGGAGCTGTTTTTT. Full variable domain (rest looked up from reference TRBV11-2 and TRBJ2-2): EAGVAQSPRYKIIEKRQSVAFWCNPISGHATLYWYQQILGQGPKLLIQFQNNGVVDDSQLPKDRFSAERLKGVDSTLKIQPAKLEDSAVYLCASSLLGRGFTGELFFGEGSRLTVL.

The chain links TRBV7-2 to TRBJ2-5; D unclear. The CDR3 covers 16 residues. CDR1 is SGHTA, CDR2 FQGNSA, per germline. V lost 1 base to trimming and J lost 0 bases, with 12 bases between them. This chain's CDR3 is CASSLESNQYQETQYF. CDR3 sequence (DNA): TGTGCCAGCAGCTTAGAATCCAACCAGTACCAAGAGACCCAGTACTTC.

This clone came up a few times. This chain joins TRBV2 and TRBJ1-1, with D tentatively TRBD1 (5 bases). The germline V gene has CDR1 SNHLY and CDR2 FYNNEI. Trimming removed 2 bases from V and 13 bases from J, with 14 bases in between. The CDR3 has 12 residues. The DNA for the CDR3 is TGTGCCAGCAGTGAATTAGGTCCGGGGGGTTTCTTT. This gives the protein CASSELGPGGFF.

The chain employs TRBV11-3 and TRBJ2-1, with 11 bases matching TRBD2. Germline V lookup: CDR1 SGHNT, CDR2 YENEEA. The CDR3 sequence is 15 residues long. V lost 4 bases and J lost 5; bases outside the gene matches: 4. For the CDR3, the DNA is TGTGCCAGCAGCTCTAGCGGGGGGACCGACAATGAGCAGTTCTTC. It codes for CASSSSGGTDNEQFF.